These 18 T cell receptor beta chains originate from one sample sequenced in a study of blood T cell repertoires in COVID-19. Profiled with immunoSEQ multiplex PCR; TCRdb holds only in-frame clones, not every one. The sample shows some 280,000 clones, 89% of them seen only once. What was sequenced was peripheral blood. The receptors were sampled from an older woman with acute or convalescent COVID-19.

This chain uses TRBV6-6 with TRBJ2-7; 7 bases match TRBD1. Germline trimming cut 6 bases from V and 3 bases from J; bases unmatched to any gene: 11. The CDR3 runs 15 residues. Per the germline V gene, CDR1 is MNHNY and CDR2 is SVGAGI (reference sequence). The CDR3 protein is CASSPFTGADYEQYF. DNA for the CDR3: TGTGCCAGCAGCCCCTTTACAGGGGCCGACTACGAGCAGTACTTC.

The chain carries TRBV7-9 and TRBJ2-7, with D possibly TRBD2 on 6 matching bases. V was cut by 4 bases and J by 6 bases, with 13 bases left in between. CDR3 size: 13 residues. From germline, CDR1 is SEHNR and CDR2 FQNEAQ (reference sequence). CDR3 DNA sequence: TGTGCCAGCAGCTGGGTCGGGGGATTCGAGCAGTACTTC. Protein product: CASSWVGGFEQYF.

The rearrangement uses TRBV18 and TRBJ2-7; D not certain. Trimming took 2 bases from V and 6 from J, leaving 8 bases between them. The CDR3 contains 12 residues. CDR1 and CDR2 from the germline V gene are KGHSH and LQKENI. CDR3 region: CASSPSRSEQYF. The CDR3 DNA is TGTGCCAGCTCACCATCGAGGTCCGAGCAGTACTTC.

The CDR3 sequence is CASSFGGSSYEQYF. CDR3 nucleotide sequence: TGTGCCAGCAGTTTCGGCGGGAGCTCCTACGAGCAGTACTTC. The chain uses TRBV27 and TRBJ2-7; TRBD2 matches at 7 bases. Germline lookup yields CDR1 MNHEY and CDR2 SMNVEV (reference sequence). Trimming removed 3 bases from V and 0 bases from J; junction bases left unmatched: 2. The CDR3 covers 14 residues.

This clone was seen just once. The chain links TRBV29-1 to TRBJ1-2; 8 nucleotides agree with TRBD1. The CDR3 length is 14 residues. The ends lost 5 bases at V and 3 bases at J; junction bases unmatched: 8. Germline V CDR1 and CDR2: SQVTM, ANQGSEA. As DNA, the CDR3 is TGCAGCGTTTCCGGACAGGGTGGCGACTATGGCTACACCTTC. Its translation is CSVSGQGGDYGYTF.

The gene calls are TRBV19 and TRBJ1-5; TRBD1 is a possible D gene (6 bases). CDR3 size: 18 residues. Deletions cut 7 bases from V and 0 bases from J, with 22 bases between. CDR1 is LNHDA, CDR2 SQIVND, per germline (reference sequence). The CDR3: CASTPAGRGAYSNQPQHF. The CDR3 coding sequence is TGTGCCAGTACCCCGGCGGGACGGGGGGCTTATAGCAATCAGCCCCAGCATTTT.

The chain combines TRBV7-2 with TRBJ1-2, with TRBD1 matching 8 bases. Germline V CDR1 and CDR2: SGHTA, FQGNSA. The V and J ends lost 2 bases and 4 bases, in that order; junction bases with no gene match: 6. CDR3 length: 15 residues. CDR3 nucleotide sequence: TGTGCCAGCAGCTTACCTTGGACAGGGCTCTATGGCTACACCTTC. Protein sequence: CASSLPWTGLYGYTF.

As for this clone: Different DNA sequences within this sample yield the same CDR3. The J gene is TRBJ1-4, the V gene TRBV9, with D maybe TRBD1 (5 bases). Germline lookup yields CDR1 SGDLS and CDR2 YYNGEE. V was shortened by 2 bases and J by 2 bases, with 7 bases between the two germline ends. The CDR3 extends over 14 amino acids. For the CDR3, the DNA is TGTGCCAGCAGCGTCGGGGGTACTAATGAAAAACTGTTTTTT. Its translation is CASSVGGTNEKLFF.

V gene TRBV11-1 combines with J gene TRBJ2-1; D not resolved. V was shortened by 0 bases and J by 4 bases, with 4 bases between the two germline ends. The CDR3 length is 13 residues. CDR1 is SGHAT, CDR2 FQDESV, per germline (reference sequence). The CDR3 here is CASSLALYNEQFF. For the CDR3, the DNA is TGTGCCAGCAGCTTAGCGCTATACAATGAGCAGTTCTTC.

This clone has just one count. The genes are TRBV19 and TRBJ2-2; TRBD1 aligns across 7 bases. CDR3 length: 16 residues. Germline CDR1 LNHDA, CDR2 SQIVND (reference sequence). V shed 3 bases and J 0 bases; nucleotides not matched to a gene: 4. CDR3 loop: CASSIQGVPNTGELFF. In DNA form, the CDR3 reads TGTGCCAGTAGTATTCAGGGGGTTCCGAACACCGGGGAGCTGTTTTTT.

The J gene is TRBJ2-7, the V gene TRBV28; 7 bases map to TRBD1. The CDR3 is made up of 14 amino acids. Germline V lookup: CDR1 MDHEN, CDR2 SYDVKM. The ends lost 6 bases at V and 3 bases at J; junction bases unmatched: 8. CDR3 sequence (DNA): TGTGCCAGCAGCCCCCAGGGGGTCATCTACGAGCAGTACTTC. Protein sequence: CASSPQGVIYEQYF.

This clone was observed once. V gene TRBV28 combines with J gene TRBJ2-2; tentative D call: TRBD2 (5 bases). The length of the CDR3 is 15 residues. Germline CDR1 reads MDHEN; CDR2 reads SYDVKM. V lost 6 bases, J lost 4 bases, and 15 bases lay in between. The CDR3 is CASSLPGTLTGELFF. The CDR3 coding sequence is TGTGCCAGCAGCCTTCCGGGAACCCTCACCGGGGAGCTGTTTTTT.

This rearrangement joins TRBV18 to TRBJ2-5, with D possibly matching TRBD1 (6 bases). V was clipped by 0 bases and J by 2 bases, with 13 bases between them. This CDR3 has 16 residues. CDR1 and CDR2 from the germline V gene are KGHSH and LQKENI. The CDR3 region is CASSPPTGQIQETQYF. CDR3 DNA: TGTGCCAGCTCACCACCGACCGGACAGATTCAAGAGACCCAGTACTTC. The full variable domain, its missing parts supplied by reference TRBV18 and TRBJ2-5, is NAGVMQNPRHLVRRRGQEARLRCSPMKGHSHVYWYRQLPEEGLKFMVYLQKENIIDESGMPKERFSAEFPKEGPSILRIQQVVRGDSAAYFCASSPPTGQIQETQYFGPGTRLLVL.

The rearrangement uses TRBV27 and TRBJ2-1; D is possibly TRBD2 (5 bases). The V and J ends lost 2 bases and 7 bases respectively, with 12 bases between them. Germline V gene data show CDR1 as MNHEY and CDR2 as SMNVEV (reference sequence). The CDR3 loop spans 14 amino acids. The CDR3 loop is CASSLEVSGNEQFF. CDR3 DNA: TGTGCCAGCAGTTTAGAGGTTTCGGGAAATGAGCAGTTCTTC.

The rearrangement uses TRBV4-3 and TRBJ2-1; 10 bases align to TRBD2. This CDR3 is built from 18 residues. The J segment lost 1 base and the V segment lost 3 bases, leaving 9 bases of the junction unmatched. Germline lookup yields CDR1 LGHNA and CDR2 YSLEER. As DNA, the CDR3 is TGCGCCAGCAGCCAGGGGCTAGCAGCGGGAGGGTCCTACAATGAGCAGTTCTTC. It is translated as CASSQGLAAGGSYNEQFF.

The chain links TRBV6-2 or TRBV6-3 to TRBJ2-3, with TRBD2 identical over 8 bases. The CDR3 runs to 16 residues. With 5 bases clipped from V and 6 bases from J, the junction kept 13 bases outside the gene matches. Germline V gene data show CDR1 as MNHEY and CDR2 as SVGEGT. The CDR3 region has the DNA TGTGCCAGCAGTACAAGGGGACTAGGGGATTACGATACGCAGTATTTT. Protein: CASSTRGLGDYDTQYF.

The genes are TRBV4-2 and TRBJ2-7; 7 bases are a match to TRBD2. The CDR3 spans 18 residues. The germline gives CDR1 LGHNA, CDR2 YNFKEQ. The V segment lost 0 bases and the J segment 4 bases; nucleotides outside the gene matches: 15. The CDR3 sequence: CASSQDRSREGRHYEQYF. The CDR3 DNA reads as TGTGCCAGCAGCCAAGATCGGAGCAGGGAGGGCCGACATTACGAGCAGTACTTC.

The rearrangement joins TRBV7-9 to TRBJ2-1; TRBD2 aligns across 9 bases. Germline CDR1 SEHNR, CDR2 FQNEAQ (reference sequence). Trimming took 1 base from V and 7 from J; bases not matched to a gene: 5. The CDR3 has 15 amino acids. CDR3 amino acids: CASSLVATSGNEQFF. CDR3 bases: TGTGCCAGCAGCTTAGTCGCGACTAGCGGTAATGAGCAGTTCTTC.